Presented here are 15 T cell receptor beta chains from one specimen sequenced in a study of T cell responses to AZD1222 COVID-19 vaccine. Sequenced by immunoSEQ multiplex PCR; TCRdb stores in-frame clones only, minus some. The table lists some 200,000 clones, more than 75% of them singletons. Sequencing used peripheral blood, obtained on day 0 of AZD1222 vaccination. All receptors derive from an adult in good health.

The chain links TRBV15 to TRBJ1-5, with TRBD1 as a possible D gene (5 bases). CDR1 is LNHNV and CDR2 is YYDKDF in the germline V gene (reference sequence). V dropped 2 bases and J dropped 3 bases, with 17 bases sitting between them. CDR3 size: 17 residues. The CDR3 DNA is TGTGCCACCAGCAGAATGTTAGGGACGGGGTTCAATCAGCCCCAGCATTTT. This sequence encodes CATSRMLGTGFNQPQHF. Complete variable domain (other parts from reference TRBV15 and TRBJ1-5): DAMVIQNPRYQVTQFGKPVTLSCSQTLNHNVMYWYQQKSSQAPKLLFHYYDKDFNNEADTPDNFQSRRPNTSFCFLDIRSPGLGDTAMYLCATSRMLGTGFNQPQHFGDGTRLSIL.

The chain links TRBV19 to TRBJ1-5, with a tentative D call TRBD1 (5 bases). Germline-derived CDR1 and CDR2 are LNHDA and SQIVND (reference sequence). Trimming took off 2 bases at V and 0 bases at J, with 11 bases between the two ends. The CDR3 contains 16 residues. The DNA of the CDR3 is TGTGCCAGTAGTATACTGGGGGTGGCTAGCAATCAGCCCCAGCATTTT. Amino acid sequence: CASSILGVASNQPQHF.

The chain recombines TRBV12-3 or TRBV12-4 with TRBJ2-7, with D perhaps TRBD1 (5 bases). V shed 2 bases and J shed 3 bases, with 5 bases lying between them. The CDR3 contains 12 residues. CDR3 nucleotides: TGTGCCAGCAGTTTACAGGGCTACGAGCAGTACTTC. It is translated as CASSLQGYEQYF.

The chain links TRBV7-6 to TRBJ1-1, with 7 nucleotides matching TRBD1. CDR1 and CDR2 from the germline V gene are SGHVS and FNYEAQ. The V and J ends lost 5 bases and 4 bases, in that order; junction bases with no gene match: 7. The CDR3 runs 14 residues. This chain's CDR3 is CASSLRQGVTEAFF. The CDR3 nucleotides are TGTGCCAGCAGCCTTAGACAGGGAGTCACTGAAGCTTTCTTT.

The DNA of the CDR3 is TGTGCCAGCAGCTTGAGTTCCTCTGGGGCCAACGTCCTGACTTTC. Protein: CASSLSSSGANVLTF. The rearrangement links TRBV7-2 to TRBJ2-6; D gene unclear. The germline V and J ends were trimmed by 3 bases and 0 bases, with 6 bases remaining between them. The germline V gene encodes CDR1 SGHTA and CDR2 FQGNSA. The CDR3 is 15 amino acids. Together with reference TRBV7-2 and TRBJ2-6, the CDR3 gives the full variable domain: GAGVSQSPSNKVTEKGKDVELRCDPISGHTALYWYRQSLGQGLEFLIYFQGNSAPDKSGLPSDRFSAERTGGSVSTLTIQRTQQEDSAVYLCASSLSSSGANVLTFGAGSRLTVL.

The chain joins TRBV9 to TRBJ2-7; D is perhaps TRBD2 (6 bases). Trimming took 4 bases from V and 6 from J, leaving 11 bases between them. This CDR3 comprises 12 residues. The germline gives CDR1 SGDLS, CDR2 YYNGEE. CDR3 bases: TGTGCCAGCAGCCGGTGGAGGGGCGAGCAGTACTTC. This codes for CASSRWRGEQYF.

The rearrangement uses TRBV5-4 and TRBJ1-1, with 7 bases fitting TRBD1. Germline trimming cut 2 bases from V and 6 bases from J; bases unmatched to any gene: 4. The V gene's germline CDR1 is SGHNT and CDR2 YYREEE (reference sequence). The CDR3 totals 13 residues. The DNA of the CDR3 is TGTGCCAGCAGCTTAGACAGGGTGGCTGAAGCTTTCTTT. Translation: CASSLDRVAEAFF.

The V call is TRBV10-3, the J call TRBJ1-1; D is possibly TRBD1 (5 bases). The CDR3 spans 15 residues. The V gene lost 3 bases and the J gene lost 0 bases, with 11 bases spanning the gap. The germline gives CDR1 ENHRY, CDR2 SYGVKD. This CDR3 reads CAISDGGGMNTEAFF. The CDR3 DNA reads as TGTGCCATCAGTGATGGCGGGGGGATGAACACTGAAGCTTTCTTT.

The chain combines TRBV5-1 with TRBJ1-6, with D perhaps matching TRBD1 (5 bases). The CDR3 runs 13 residues. The germline gives CDR1 SGHRS, CDR2 YFSETQ. V lost 7 bases and J 9 bases, leaving 14 bases between the germline ends. The CDR3 region is CASRNRDGSPLHF. CDR3 coding DNA: TGCGCCAGCCGCAACCGGGACGGTTCACCCCTCCACTTT.

This chain connects TRBV27 to TRBJ1-4, with TRBD1 identical over 8 bases. Germline CDR1 is MNHEY and CDR2 is SMNVEV (reference sequence). V was clipped by 9 bases and J by 4 bases; unmatched bases: 4. The CDR3 runs to 13 residues. CDR3 coding DNA: TGTGCCAGTTTGGACAGGGTTAATGAAAAACTGTTTTTT. Its translation: CASLDRVNEKLFF.

This chain connects TRBV5-8 to TRBJ2-1; 11 bases match TRBD2. CDR3 size: 16 residues. After removal of 0 bases from V and 7 bases from J, the junction contained 6 bases not matched to a gene. Germline CDR1 is SGHTS and CDR2 is YDEGEE. The CDR3 nucleotides are TGTGCCAGCAGCTTGGATGGGACTAGCGGTGGGAATGAGCAGTTCTTC. As protein: CASSLDGTSGGNEQFF.

The genes are TRBV19 and TRBJ1-3; 7 bases are shared with TRBD1. The CDR3 runs to 15 residues. V dropped 3 bases and J dropped 0; count of bases not matched to a gene: 2. CDR1 and CDR2 from the germline V gene are LNHDA and SQIVND (reference sequence). The CDR3 here is CASSISGGSGNTIYF. The DNA of the CDR3 is TGTGCCAGTAGTATTTCAGGGGGCTCTGGAAACACCATATATTTT.

V and J are TRBV27 and TRBJ1-2; maybe TRBD1 (6 bases). There are 15 residues in the CDR3. Trimming removed 5 bases at V and 3 bases at J, with 16 bases between. CDR1 and CDR2 from the germline V gene are MNHEY and SMNVEV (reference sequence). The CDR3 loop reads CASSPEYAGDYGYTF. The CDR3 nucleotides read TGTGCCAGCAGTCCCGAATATGCAGGGGACTATGGCTACACCTTC.

CDR3 DNA: TGTGCCAGCAGTGAATTTGGGTCCGGGGCCAACGTCCTGACTTTC. It yields the protein CASSEFGSGANVLTF. V is TRBV25-1 and J is TRBJ2-6; D unresolved. The V end was cut by 1 base, the J end by 4 bases, with 8 bases between. Germline V lookup: CDR1 MGHDK, CDR2 SYGVNS. This CDR3 has 15 amino acids.

This chain links TRBV12-3 or TRBV12-4 with TRBJ2-1; the match to TRBD1 covers 7 bases. The length of the CDR3 is 13 residues. V dropped 3 bases and J dropped 10; count of bases not matched to a gene: 6. This chain's CDR3 is CASSLGQSPEQFF. CDR3 in DNA: TGTGCCAGCAGTTTGGGACAGTCCCCCGAGCAGTTCTTC.